This is a list of T cell receptor beta chains from one sample in a study of CD8 T cells in ankylosing spondylitis. TCRdb reprocessed the 5' RACE reads via MiXCR and lists one record per CDR3 protein. The sample has hundreds of thousands of distinct CDR3 sequences, over 9.5% seen once. Sequencing was carried out using blood, either unsorted or a sorted T cell fraction (not recorded which). All receptors derive from a male donor with ankylosing spondylitis. The CDR3 runs from the conserved cysteine through the conserved F or W. Fields, in order: V gene, clone size, D gene, J gene, CDR3 DNA, CDR3 protein. A D gene is named only where the DNA matches it firmly. A clone size is listed for some rows: how often the clone was seen (once, few, many), or a class if it is expanded.

TRBV2,many,NA,TRBJ1-2,TGTGCCAGCAGTAACACAGGGAGCGGTGGCTATGGCTACACCTTC,CASSNTGSGGYGYTF
TRBV5-1,NA,NA,TRBJ2-1,TGCGCCAGCAGCTTGGAATCAGGACTCCCCTTAGGGAAACAGTTCTTC,CASSLESGLPLGKQFF
TRBV5-1,NA,TRBD1,TRBJ2-7,TGCGCCAGCAGCTTTCAGGGGGCCGACGAGCAGTACTTC,CASSFQGADEQYF
TRBV12-3/TRBV12-4,many,NA,TRBJ1-5,TGTGCCAGCAGTCCCACCTTGGGACAAAGTAGCAATCAGCCCCAGCATTTT,CASSPTLGQSSNQPQHF
TRBV29-1,many,TRBD1,TRBJ1-2,TGCAGCGTGGATCTCGGACAGGCCCGGCGGGGCTACACCTTC,CSVDLGQARRGYTF
TRBV20-1,few,NA,TRBJ2-5,TGCAGTGCTAGTCCCCTTGACAGACAGACCTTTAAAGAGACCCAGTACTTC,CSASPLDRQTFKETQYF
TRBV7-2,many,TRBD2,TRBJ2-1,TGTGCCAGCAGCTACACTAGCGACTCGCGATATGAGCAGTTCTTC,CASSYTSDSRYEQFF
TRBV5-1,NA,NA,TRBJ1-2,TGCGCCAGCAGCTTTTCTGGGACCCTCGGCGGGGGCTACACCTTC,CASSFSGTLGGGYTF
TRBV14,NA,NA,TRBJ1-1,TGTGCCAGCAGCCTCTTTTCAGGGGTGGTGGGAACTGAAGCTTTCTTT,CASSLFSGVVGTEAFF
TRBV12-3/TRBV12-4,many,TRBD1,TRBJ2-5,TGTGCCAGCAGTCCCAGACTGGCAGGGGGATCGGAGACCCAGTACTTC,CASSPRLAGGSETQYF
TRBV24-1,NA,TRBD1,TRBJ2-5,TGTGCCACCAGTGATTTTAGAACAGGGACAGGAGAGACCCAGTACTTC,CATSDFRTGTGETQYF
TRBV4-1,few,TRBD1,TRBJ1-1,TGCGCCAGCAGCCCCCCCGGGACAGGGTCGAACACTGAAGCTTTCTTT,CASSPPGTGSNTEAFF
TRBV12-3/TRBV12-4,few,NA,TRBJ1-3,TGTGCCAGCAGTTTCGGAGGCGACTCTGGAAACACCATATATTTT,CASSFGGDSGNTIYF
TRBV29-1,many,TRBD2,TRBJ2-2,TGCAGCGTTGAGCTAGCGGGGAACACCGGGGAGCTGTTTTTT,CSVELAGNTGELFF
TRBV20-1,NA,TRBD1,TRBJ2-5,TGCAGTGCTAGAGATCCAGGGGGCCTGGAGGAGACCCAGTACTTC,CSARDPGGLEETQYF
TRBV14,NA,NA,TRBJ1-2,TGTGCCAGCAGCCAAGAGTTCCTGGGTGGCTACACCTTC,CASSQEFLGGYTF
TRBV18,NA,NA,TRBJ1-4,TGTGCCAGCTCACCACAGTATGCCAGGGAAAAACTGTTTTTT,CASSPQYAREKLFF
TRBV29-1,few,NA,TRBJ1-2,TGCAGCGTTGAAAGGGCCTATGGCTACACCTTC,CSVERAYGYTF
TRBV4-2,few,TRBD2,TRBJ2-2,TGTGCCAGCAGCCCCAGTAGCGGGAGAAGAACCGGGGAGCTGTTTTTT,CASSPSSGRRTGELFF
TRBV5-1,few,NA,TRBJ2-7,TGCGCCAGCAGCTTGGCTTCCCCATCGGTCTACGAGCAGTACTTC,CASSLASPSVYEQYF
TRBV10-2,many,TRBD2,TRBJ2-3,TGCGCCAGCAGTGAGAGTGGGAGGGCCACAGATACGCAGTATTTT,CASSESGRATDTQYF
TRBV28,few,NA,TRBJ1-1,TGTGCCAGCATGACAGGAGGCACTGAAGCTTTCTTT,CASMTGGTEAFF